This T cell receptor (beta chain) is from a study of T-cell reconstitution after alpha-beta-depleted transplantation in children. Study results and caveats: After transplant, high TCRbeta diversity at day 60 in some patients arose from surviving recipient T cells and thymic progenitors. Expanded graft clones numbering several hundred reportedly gave rise to alpha-beta T cells about two months after transplant. Newly made T cells mostly supplied T-cell counts and diversity one year after transplant.

The CDR3 extends over 17 amino acids. Germline CDR1 DFQATT, CDR2 SNEGSKA (reference sequence). Unique molecular identifiers were incorporated when the TCRbeta library was constructed. TCRdb re-called the PCR reads with MiXCR, one entry per CDR3 protein. Of some 450,000 distinct CDR3 sequences listed, over 40% were seen once; the top ten hold around a quarter. This clonotype turned up a few times. Its antigen is currently unknown. The junction shows a germline mismatch at one end, possibly a read error. The sample was PBMCs, taken before TCRalphabeta/CD19-depleted stem cell transplant. This clonotype was sampled from a girl aged 2 to 10 with aplastic anemia, due to receive a stem cell transplant. J is TRBJ2-7 and V is TRBV20-1, with TRBD2 matching over 13 bases. This CDR3 is CCAPGLAGVKKAYEQYF. CDR3 nucleotides: TGCTGTGCACCCGGACTAGCGGGAGTCAAAAAGGCCTACGAGCAGTACTTC.